This T cell receptor beta chain was retrieved from a study of T cell repertoires in cytomegalovirus infection. V was shortened by 2 bases and J by 1 base, with 2 bases between the two germline ends. This CDR3 has 12 residues. Germline lookup yields CDR1 MDHEN and CDR2 SYDVKM. TCRdb passed the reads through MiXCR, listing each CDR3 protein once. The sample lists 360,000 or so distinct CDR3 sequences; about 35% were seen once. This clonotype has only a few counts. As yet, its antigen is unknown. This clonotype originated in a human donor in good health (CMV status not recorded). Some clones in this sample may be carry-over from other donors' samples. Source: cultured PBMCs, taken from culture after CMV antigen stimulation. The J gene is TRBJ2-5, the V gene TRBV28; D call uncertain. Written as DNA, the CDR3 is TGTGCCAGCAGTTTAATCCAAGAGACCCAGTACTTC. Amino acid sequence: CASSLIQETQYF. Together with reference TRBV28 and TRBJ2-5, the CDR3 gives the full variable domain: DVKVTQSSRYLVKRTGEKVFLECVQDMDHENMFWYRQDPGLGLRLIYFSYDVKMKEKGDIPEGYSVSREKKERFSLILESASTNQTSMYLCASSLIQETQYFGPGTRLLVL.